The clone carrying this T cell receptor beta chain was counted only a few times. Its matching antigen is unknown. Sequencing used immunoSEQ multiplex PCR; TCRdb keeps in-frame clones, though not all of them. The profile shows some 150,000 clones, around 87% of them singletons. The data stem from a study of T cell responses to AZD1222 COVID-19 vaccine. Study-wide results and limits: Reportedly, nearly half the spike-specific TCRs target unmutated variant regions. Most donors were white British and more were female, and clonal diversity was possibly underestimated. The CD4 TCRs associated with vaccination extended across spike and predominated at 160-218 and 743-854. Increases in Spike-specific TCR breadth and depth were seen after two AZD1222 doses.

The germline gives CDR1 MNHEY, CDR2 SMNVEV (reference sequence). This CDR3 is built from 13 residues. The V segment lost 4 bases and the J segment 5 bases; nucleotides outside the gene matches: 3. This specimen consisted of peripheral blood, obtained 28 days after the second AZD1222 dose. The origin of this receptor is an adult who received the AZD1222 COVID-19 vaccine. This chain joins TRBV27 and TRBJ1-1; 8 positions agree with TRBD1. CDR3 amino acids: CASSYGQGTEAFF. In nucleotides, the CDR3 is TGTGCCAGCAGTTACGGACAGGGAACTGAAGCTTTCTTT.